This T cell receptor (beta chain) is drawn from a study of post-analysis software for immune sequencing data. Study in general: As for disease course, relapsing-remitting, secondary progressive and progressive-relapsing multiple sclerosis were all included.

Study-wide findings and caveats: Those with multiple sclerosis, the patient group, showed significantly lower normalized Chao1 diversity than controls. F measure clustering grouped samples strongly by preparation batch. Higher frequency in patients than in controls was seen for about five TRBV segments, with TRBV5-6, TRBV5-1 and TRBV20-1 among them.

The CDR3 is 12 residues long. A remark on this clonotype: As yet, its antigen is unknown.

Unique molecular identifiers featured in each of the TCR beta cDNA libraries. In TCRdb, the PCR reads were re-called with MiXCR into one record per CDR3 protein. The sample shows around 700,000 distinct CDR3 sequences, 55% to 70% of them seen only once. The genes are TRBV12-3 or TRBV12-4 and TRBJ2-7; D unclear. The J call may be faulty, since TRBJ2-5 better matches the DNA end. This TCR was recovered from a girl aged 2 to 9 with multiple sclerosis. Sequenced material: blood. CDR3 sequence reads: CASSPKTRTQYF. The CDR3 coding sequence is TGTGCCAGCAGCCCTAAGACCCGGACCCAGTACTTC.